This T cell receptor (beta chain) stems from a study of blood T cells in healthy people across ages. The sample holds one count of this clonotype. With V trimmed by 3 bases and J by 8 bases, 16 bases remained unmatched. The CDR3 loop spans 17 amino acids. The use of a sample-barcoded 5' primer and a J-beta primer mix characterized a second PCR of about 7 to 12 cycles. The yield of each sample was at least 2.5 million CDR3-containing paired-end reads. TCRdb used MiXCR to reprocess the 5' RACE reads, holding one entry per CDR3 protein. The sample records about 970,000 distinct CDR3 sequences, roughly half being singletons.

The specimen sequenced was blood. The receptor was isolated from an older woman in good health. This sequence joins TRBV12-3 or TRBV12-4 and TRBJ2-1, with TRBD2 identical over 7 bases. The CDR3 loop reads CASSFPSGQVRRYEQFF. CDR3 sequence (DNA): TGTGCCAGCAGTTTTCCTAGCGGTCAGGTGCGGAGGTATGAGCAGTTCTTC.